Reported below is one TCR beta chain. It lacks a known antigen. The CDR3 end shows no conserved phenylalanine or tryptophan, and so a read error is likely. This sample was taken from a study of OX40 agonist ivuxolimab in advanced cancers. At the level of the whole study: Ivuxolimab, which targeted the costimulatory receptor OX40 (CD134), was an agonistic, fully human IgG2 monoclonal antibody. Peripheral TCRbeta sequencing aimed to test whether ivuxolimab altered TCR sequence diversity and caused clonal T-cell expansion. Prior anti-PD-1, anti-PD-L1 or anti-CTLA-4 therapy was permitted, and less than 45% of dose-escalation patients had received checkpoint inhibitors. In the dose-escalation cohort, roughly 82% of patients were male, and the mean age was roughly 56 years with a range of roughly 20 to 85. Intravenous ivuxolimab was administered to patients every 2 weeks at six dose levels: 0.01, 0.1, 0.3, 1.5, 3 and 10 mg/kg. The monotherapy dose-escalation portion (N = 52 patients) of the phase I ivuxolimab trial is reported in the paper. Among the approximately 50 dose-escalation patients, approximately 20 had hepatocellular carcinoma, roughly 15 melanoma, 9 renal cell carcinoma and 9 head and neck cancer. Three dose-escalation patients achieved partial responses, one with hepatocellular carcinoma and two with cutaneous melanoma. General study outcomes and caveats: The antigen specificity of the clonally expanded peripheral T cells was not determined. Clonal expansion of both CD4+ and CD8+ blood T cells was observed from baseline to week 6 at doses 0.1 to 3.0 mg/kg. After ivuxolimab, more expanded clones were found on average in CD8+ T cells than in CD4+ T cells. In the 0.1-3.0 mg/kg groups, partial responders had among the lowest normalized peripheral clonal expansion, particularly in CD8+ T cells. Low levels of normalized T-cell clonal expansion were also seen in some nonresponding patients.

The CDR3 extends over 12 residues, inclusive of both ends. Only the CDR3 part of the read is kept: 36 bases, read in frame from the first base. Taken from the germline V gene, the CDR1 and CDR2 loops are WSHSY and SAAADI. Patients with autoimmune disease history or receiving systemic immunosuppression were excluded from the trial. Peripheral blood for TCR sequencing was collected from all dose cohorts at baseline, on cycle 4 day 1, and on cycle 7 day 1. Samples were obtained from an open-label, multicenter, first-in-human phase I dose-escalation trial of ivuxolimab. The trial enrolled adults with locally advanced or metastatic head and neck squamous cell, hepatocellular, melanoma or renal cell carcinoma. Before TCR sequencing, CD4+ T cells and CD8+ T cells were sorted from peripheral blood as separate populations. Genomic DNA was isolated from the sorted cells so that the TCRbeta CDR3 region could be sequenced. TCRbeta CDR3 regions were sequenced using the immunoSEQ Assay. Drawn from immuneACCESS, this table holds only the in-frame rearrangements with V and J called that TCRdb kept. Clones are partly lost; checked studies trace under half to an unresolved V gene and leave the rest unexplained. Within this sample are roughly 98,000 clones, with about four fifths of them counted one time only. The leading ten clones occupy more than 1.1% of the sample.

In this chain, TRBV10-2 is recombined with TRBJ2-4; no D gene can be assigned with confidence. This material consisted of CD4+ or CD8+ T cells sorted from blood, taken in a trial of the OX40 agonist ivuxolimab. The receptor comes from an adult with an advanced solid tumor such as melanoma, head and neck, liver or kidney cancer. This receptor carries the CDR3 CASSEGRYIQYL. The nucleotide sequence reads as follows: TGCGCCAGCAGTGAAGGCCGTTACATCCAGTACCTC.